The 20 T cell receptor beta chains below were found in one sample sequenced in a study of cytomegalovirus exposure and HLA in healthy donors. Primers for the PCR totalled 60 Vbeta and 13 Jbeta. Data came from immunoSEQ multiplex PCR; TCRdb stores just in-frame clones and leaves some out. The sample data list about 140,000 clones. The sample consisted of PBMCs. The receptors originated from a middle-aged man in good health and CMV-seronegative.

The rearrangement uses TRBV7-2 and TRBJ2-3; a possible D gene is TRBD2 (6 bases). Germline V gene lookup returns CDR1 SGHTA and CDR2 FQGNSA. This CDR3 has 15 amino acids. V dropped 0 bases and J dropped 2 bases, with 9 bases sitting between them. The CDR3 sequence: CASSLAGGTTDTQYF. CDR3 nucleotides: TGTGCCAGCAGCTTAGCGGGAGGAACCACAGATACGCAGTATTTT.

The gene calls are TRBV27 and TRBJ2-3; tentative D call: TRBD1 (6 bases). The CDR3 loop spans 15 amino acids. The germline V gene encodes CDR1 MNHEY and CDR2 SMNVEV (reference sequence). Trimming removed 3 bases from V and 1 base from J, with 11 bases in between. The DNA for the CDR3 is TGTGCCAGCAGTTTTGGACAGTACGGCACAGATACGCAGTATTTT. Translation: CASSFGQYGTDTQYF.

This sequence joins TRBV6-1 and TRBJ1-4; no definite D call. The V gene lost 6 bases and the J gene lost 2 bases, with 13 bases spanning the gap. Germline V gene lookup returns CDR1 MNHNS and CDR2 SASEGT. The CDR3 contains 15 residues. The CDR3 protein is CASSRLAGTNEKLFF. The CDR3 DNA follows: TGTGCCAGCAGCCGATTAGCCGGGACTAATGAAAAACTGTTTTTT.

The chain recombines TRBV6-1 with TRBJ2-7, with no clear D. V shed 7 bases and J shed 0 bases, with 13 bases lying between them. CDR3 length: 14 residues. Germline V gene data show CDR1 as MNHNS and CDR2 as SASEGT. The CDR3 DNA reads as TGTGCCAGCATTCCTCGGGTGAGCTCCTACGAGCAGTACTTC. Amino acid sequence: CASIPRVSSYEQYF.

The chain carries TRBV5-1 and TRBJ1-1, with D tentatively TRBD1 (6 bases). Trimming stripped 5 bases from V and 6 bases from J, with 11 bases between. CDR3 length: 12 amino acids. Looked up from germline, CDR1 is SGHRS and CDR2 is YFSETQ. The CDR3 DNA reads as TGCGCCAGCAGGGGGGGGGCCGCTGAAGCTTTCTTT. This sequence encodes CASRGGAAEAFF.

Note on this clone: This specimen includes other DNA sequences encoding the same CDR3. CDR3 DNA sequence: TGTGCCAGCAGCTTAGGTGCGGGGGGGCTGAATGAGCAGTTCTTC. Amino acid sequence: CASSLGAGGLNEQFF. The chain couples TRBV7-8 to TRBJ2-1, with 9 bases matching TRBD2. In germline, CDR1 is SGHVS, CDR2 FQNEAQ. Trimming removed 1 base from V and 7 bases from J; junction bases left unmatched: 5. The CDR3 runs 15 residues.

CDR3 amino acids: CSVDPGVYNEQFF. CDR3 in DNA: TGCAGCGTTGACCCAGGGGTGTACAATGAGCAGTTCTTC. This rearrangement joins TRBV29-1 to TRBJ2-1; TRBD1 might be the D (6 bases). Trimming stripped 3 bases from V and 4 bases from J, with 10 bases between. Germline CDR1 is SQVTM and CDR2 is ANQGSEA. This CDR3 has 13 amino acids.

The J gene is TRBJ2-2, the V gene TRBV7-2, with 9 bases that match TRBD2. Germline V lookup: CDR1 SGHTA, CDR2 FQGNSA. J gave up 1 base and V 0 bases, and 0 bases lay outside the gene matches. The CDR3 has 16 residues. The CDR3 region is CASSLASGGNTGELFF. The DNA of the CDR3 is TGTGCCAGCAGCTTAGCTAGCGGGGGGAACACCGGGGAGCTGTTTTTT. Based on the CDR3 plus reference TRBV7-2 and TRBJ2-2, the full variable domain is GAGVSQSPSNKVTEKGKDVELRCDPISGHTALYWYRQSLGQGLEFLIYFQGNSAPDKSGLPSDRFSAERTGGSVSTLTIQRTQQEDSAVYLCASSLASGGNTGELFFGEGSRLTVL.

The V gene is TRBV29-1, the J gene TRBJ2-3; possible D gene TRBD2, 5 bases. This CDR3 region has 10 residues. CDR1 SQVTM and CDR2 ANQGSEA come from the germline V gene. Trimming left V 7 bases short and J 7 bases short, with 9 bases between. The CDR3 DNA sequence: TGCAGCGCGGACTCTCATACGCAGTATTTT. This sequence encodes CSADSHTQYF.

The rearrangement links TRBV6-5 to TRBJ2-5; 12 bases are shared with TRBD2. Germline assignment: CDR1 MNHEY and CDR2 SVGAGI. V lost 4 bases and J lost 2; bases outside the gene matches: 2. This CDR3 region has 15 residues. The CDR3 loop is CASSLTSGGQETQYF. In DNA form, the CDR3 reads TGTGCCAGCAGTTTGACTAGCGGGGGACAAGAGACCCAGTACTTC.

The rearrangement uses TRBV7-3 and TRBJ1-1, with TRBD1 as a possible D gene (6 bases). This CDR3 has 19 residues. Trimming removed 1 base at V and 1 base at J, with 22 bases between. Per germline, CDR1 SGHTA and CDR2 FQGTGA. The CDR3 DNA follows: TGTGCCAGCAGCTTAAGGGAAAACAGGGCCCTCGGAGGGAACACTGAAGCTTTCTTT. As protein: CASSLRENRALGGNTEAFF.

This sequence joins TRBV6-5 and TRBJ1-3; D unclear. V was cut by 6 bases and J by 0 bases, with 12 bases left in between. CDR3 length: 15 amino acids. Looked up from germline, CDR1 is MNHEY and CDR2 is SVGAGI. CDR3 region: CASRIRESSGNTIYF. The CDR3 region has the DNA TGTGCCAGCAGGATTAGGGAGAGCTCTGGAAACACCATATATTTT.

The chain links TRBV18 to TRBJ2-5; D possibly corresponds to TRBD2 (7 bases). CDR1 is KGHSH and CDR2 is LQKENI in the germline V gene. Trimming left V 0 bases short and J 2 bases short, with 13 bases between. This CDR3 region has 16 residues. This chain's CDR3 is CASSPPPGGQQETQYF. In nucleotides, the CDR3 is TGTGCCAGCTCACCACCCCCGGGGGGACAACAAGAGACCCAGTACTTC.

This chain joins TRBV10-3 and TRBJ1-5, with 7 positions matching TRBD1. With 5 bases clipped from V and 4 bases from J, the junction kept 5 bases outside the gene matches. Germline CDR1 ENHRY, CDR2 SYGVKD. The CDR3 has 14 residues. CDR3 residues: CAISPGTDNQPQHF. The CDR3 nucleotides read TGTGCCATCAGTCCCGGGACAGATAATCAGCCCCAGCATTTT.

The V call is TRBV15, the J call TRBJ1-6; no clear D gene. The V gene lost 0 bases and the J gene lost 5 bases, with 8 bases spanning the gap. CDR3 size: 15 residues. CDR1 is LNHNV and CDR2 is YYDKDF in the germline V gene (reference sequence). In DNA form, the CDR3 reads TGTGCCACCAGCAGAGATAGTAAAGATAATTCACCCCTCCACTTT. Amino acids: CATSRDSKDNSPLHF.

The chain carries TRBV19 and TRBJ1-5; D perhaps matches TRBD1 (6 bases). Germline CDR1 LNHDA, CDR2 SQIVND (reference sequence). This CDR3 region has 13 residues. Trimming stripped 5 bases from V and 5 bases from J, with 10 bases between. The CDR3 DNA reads TGTGCCAGTAGTGTACCAGGGGATCAGCCCCAGCATTTT. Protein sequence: CASSVPGDQPQHF.

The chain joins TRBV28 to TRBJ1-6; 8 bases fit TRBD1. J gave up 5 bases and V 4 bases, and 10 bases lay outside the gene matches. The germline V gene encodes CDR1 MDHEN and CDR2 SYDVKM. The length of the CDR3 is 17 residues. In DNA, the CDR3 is TGTGCCAGCAGTTCCCCTAGCAGGACAGGGCATAATTCACCCCTCCACTTT. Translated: CASSSPSRTGHNSPLHF.

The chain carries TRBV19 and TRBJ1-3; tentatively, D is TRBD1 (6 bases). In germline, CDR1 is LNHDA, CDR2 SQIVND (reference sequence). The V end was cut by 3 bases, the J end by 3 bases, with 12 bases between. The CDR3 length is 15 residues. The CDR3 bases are TGTGCCAGTAGTATTGACGGGACATTTGGAAACACCATATATTTT. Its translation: CASSIDGTFGNTIYF. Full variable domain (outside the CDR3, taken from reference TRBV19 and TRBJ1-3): DGGITQSPKYLFRKEGQNVTLSCEQNLNHDAMYWYRQDPGQGLRLIYYSQIVNDFQKGDIAEGYSVSREKKESFPLTVTSAQKNPTAFYLCASSIDGTFGNTIYFGEGSWLTVV.

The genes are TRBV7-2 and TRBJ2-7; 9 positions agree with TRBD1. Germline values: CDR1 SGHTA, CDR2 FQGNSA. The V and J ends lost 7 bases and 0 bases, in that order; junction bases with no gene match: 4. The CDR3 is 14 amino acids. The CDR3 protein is CASIPDRGSYEQYF. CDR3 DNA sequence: TGTGCCAGCATCCCGGACAGGGGCTCCTACGAGCAGTACTTC.

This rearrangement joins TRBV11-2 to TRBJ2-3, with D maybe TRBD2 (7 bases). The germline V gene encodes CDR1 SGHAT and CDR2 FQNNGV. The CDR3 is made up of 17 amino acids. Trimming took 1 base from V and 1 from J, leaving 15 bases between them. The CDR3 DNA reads TGTGCCAGCAGCTTAGTAGGCGGGGGCCGTCGCACAGATACGCAGTATTTT. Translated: CASSLVGGGRRTDTQYF.